This entry features one TCR beta chain sequence. This CDR3 comprises 14 residues. With 4 bases removed from V and 6 bases from J, the gap between germline ends came to 14 bases. Germline CDR1 SGHDT, CDR2 YYEEEE. The participants were between about 18 and 90 years old and came from some 23 US areas. Authors' data handling: Estimation of nucleated cell counts was performed using reference gene primer amplification. Here immunoSEQ multiplex PCR was the method, and the copy in TCRdb shows in-frame clones only, minus some. From that table come the V and J calls and clone size; the DNA was used to work out D and trimming. The sample includes about 220,000 clones, 85% to 90% of them seen just once. This sample was included in a study of blood T cell repertoires in COVID-19.

Specimen: PBMCs or T cells enriched from blood (not recorded which). The TCR comes from a woman aged 18-29 years in a cohort exposed to, infected with or recovered from COVID-19 (not recorded which). The rearrangement uses TRBV5-6 and TRBJ1-5, with a tentative D call TRBD1 (5 bases). CDR3 amino acids: CASSTLNRGQPQHF. The CDR3 nucleotides are TGTGCCAGCAGCACCCTAAATAGGGGTCAGCCCCAGCATTTT.